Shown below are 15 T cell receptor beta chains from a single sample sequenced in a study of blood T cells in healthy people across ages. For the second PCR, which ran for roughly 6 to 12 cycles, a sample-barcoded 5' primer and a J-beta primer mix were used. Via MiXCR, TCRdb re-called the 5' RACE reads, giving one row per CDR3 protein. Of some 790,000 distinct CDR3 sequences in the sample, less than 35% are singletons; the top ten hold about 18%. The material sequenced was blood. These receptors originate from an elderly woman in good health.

The CDR3 loop is CASSSQGAWYNEQFF. For the CDR3, the DNA is TGTGCCAGCAGCTCCCAGGGGGCTTGGTACAATGAGCAGTTCTTC. The chain has TRBV7-2 and TRBJ2-1; 8 nucleotides align to TRBD1. The CDR3 is made up of 15 amino acids. V was pared by 4 bases and J by 4 bases, with 6 bases of the junction left unmatched. Germline V gene lookup returns CDR1 SGHTA and CDR2 FQGNSA.

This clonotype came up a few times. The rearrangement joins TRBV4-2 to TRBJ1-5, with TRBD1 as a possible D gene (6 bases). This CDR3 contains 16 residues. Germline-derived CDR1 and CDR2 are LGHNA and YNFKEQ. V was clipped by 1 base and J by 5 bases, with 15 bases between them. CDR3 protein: CASSQAEGQGHQPQHF. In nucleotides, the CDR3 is TGTGCCAGCAGCCAAGCAGAGGGGCAGGGGCATCAGCCCCAGCATTTT.

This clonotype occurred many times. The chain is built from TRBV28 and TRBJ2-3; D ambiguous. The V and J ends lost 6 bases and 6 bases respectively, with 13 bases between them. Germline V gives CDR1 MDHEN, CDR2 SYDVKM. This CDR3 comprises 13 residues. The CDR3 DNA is TGTGCCAGCAGCCCGAGAGGTGTCGATACGCAGTATTTT. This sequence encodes CASSPRGVDTQYF.

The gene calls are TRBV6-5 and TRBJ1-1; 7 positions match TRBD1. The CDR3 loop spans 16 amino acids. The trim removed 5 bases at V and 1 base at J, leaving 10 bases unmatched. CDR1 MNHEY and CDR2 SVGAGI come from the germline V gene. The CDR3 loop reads CASSTQAGQKNTEAFF. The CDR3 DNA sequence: TGTGCCAGCAGTACTCAGGCGGGACAGAAGAACACTGAAGCTTTCTTT.

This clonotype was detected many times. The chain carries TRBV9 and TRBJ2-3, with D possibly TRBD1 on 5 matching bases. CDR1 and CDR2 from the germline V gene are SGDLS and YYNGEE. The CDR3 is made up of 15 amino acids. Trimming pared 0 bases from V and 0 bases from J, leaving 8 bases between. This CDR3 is CASSVGRGSTDTQYF. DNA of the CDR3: TGTGCCAGCAGCGTAGGAAGGGGTAGCACAGATACGCAGTATTTT.

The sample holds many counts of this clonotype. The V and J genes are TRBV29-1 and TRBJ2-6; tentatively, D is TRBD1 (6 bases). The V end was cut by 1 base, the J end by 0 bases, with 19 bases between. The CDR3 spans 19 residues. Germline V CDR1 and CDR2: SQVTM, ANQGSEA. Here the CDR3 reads CSVEALTSTGYSGANVLTF. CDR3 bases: TGCAGCGTTGAAGCCCTAACTTCGACAGGATACTCTGGGGCCAACGTCCTGACTTTC.

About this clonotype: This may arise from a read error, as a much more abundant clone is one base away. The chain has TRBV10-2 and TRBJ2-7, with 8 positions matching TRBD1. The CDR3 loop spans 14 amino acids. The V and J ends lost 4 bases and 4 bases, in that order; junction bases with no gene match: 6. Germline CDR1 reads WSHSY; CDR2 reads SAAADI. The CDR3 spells CASSGNRGEYEQYF. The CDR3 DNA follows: TGCGCCAGCAGTGGTAACAGGGGGGAGTACGAGCAGTACTTC.

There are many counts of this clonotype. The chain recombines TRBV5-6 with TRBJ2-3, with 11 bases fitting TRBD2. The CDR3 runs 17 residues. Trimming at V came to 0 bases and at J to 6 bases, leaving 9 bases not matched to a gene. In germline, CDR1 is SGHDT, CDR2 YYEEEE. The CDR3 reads CASSLVPVAGGTDTQYF. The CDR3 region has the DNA TGTGCCAGCAGCTTGGTCCCCGTAGCGGGGGGGACGGATACGCAGTATTTT.

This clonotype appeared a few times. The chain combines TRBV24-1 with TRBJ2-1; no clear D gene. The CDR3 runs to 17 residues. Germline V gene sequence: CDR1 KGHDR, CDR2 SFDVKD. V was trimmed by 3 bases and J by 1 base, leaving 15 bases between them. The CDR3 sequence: CATSDVPGRRSYNEQFF. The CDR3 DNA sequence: TGTGCCACCAGTGATGTTCCGGGTCGGCGGTCCTACAATGAGCAGTTCTTC.

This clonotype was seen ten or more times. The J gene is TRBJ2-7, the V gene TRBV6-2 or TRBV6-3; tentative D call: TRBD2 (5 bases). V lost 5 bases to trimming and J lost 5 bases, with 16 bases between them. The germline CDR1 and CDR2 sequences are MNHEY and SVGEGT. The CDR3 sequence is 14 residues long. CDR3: CASSGRVTLNEQYF. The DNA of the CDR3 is TGTGCCAGCAGTGGGCGGGTCACTCTCAACGAGCAGTACTTC.

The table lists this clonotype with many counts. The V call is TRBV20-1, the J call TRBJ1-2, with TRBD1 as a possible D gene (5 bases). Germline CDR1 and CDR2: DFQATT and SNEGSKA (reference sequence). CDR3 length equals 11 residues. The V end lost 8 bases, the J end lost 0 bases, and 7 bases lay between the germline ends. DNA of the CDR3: TGCAGTCCGGGGGCTAACTATGGCTACACCTTC. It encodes CSPGANYGYTF.

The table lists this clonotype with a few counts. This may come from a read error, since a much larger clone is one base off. The CDR3 sequence is CASGLTGTTGYTF. CDR3 DNA: TGCGCCAGCGGCTTGACAGGGACCACTGGCTACACCTTC. The chain joins TRBV5-1 to TRBJ1-2; 7 bases match TRBD1. The germline CDR1 and CDR2 sequences are SGHRS and YFSETQ. The CDR3 runs 13 residues.

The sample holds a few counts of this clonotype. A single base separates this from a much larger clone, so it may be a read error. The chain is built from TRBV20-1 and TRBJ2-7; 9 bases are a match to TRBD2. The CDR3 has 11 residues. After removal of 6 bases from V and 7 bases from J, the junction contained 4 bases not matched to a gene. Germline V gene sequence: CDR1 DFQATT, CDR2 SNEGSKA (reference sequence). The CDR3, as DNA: TGCAGTGCGAGCGGGGGGTCTGAGCAGTACTTC. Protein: CSASGGSEQYF.

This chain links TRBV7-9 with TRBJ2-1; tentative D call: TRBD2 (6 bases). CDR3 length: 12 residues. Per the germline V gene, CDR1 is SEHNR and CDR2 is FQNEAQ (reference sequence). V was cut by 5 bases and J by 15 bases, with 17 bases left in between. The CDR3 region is CASSGEWGVWFF. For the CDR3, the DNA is TGTGCCAGCAGCGGTGAATGGGGGGTCTGGTTCTTC. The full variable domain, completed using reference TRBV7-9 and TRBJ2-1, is DTGVSQNPRHKITKRGQNVTFRCDPISEHNRLYWYRQTLGQGPEFLTYFQNEAQLEKSRLLSDRFSAERPKGSFSTLEIQRTEQGDSAMYLCASSGEWGVWFFGPGTRLTVL.

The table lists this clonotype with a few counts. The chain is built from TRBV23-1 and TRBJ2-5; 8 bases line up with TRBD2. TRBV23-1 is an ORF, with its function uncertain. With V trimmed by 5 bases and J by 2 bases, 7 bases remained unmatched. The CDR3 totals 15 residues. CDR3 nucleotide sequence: TGCGCCAGCAGTTACTCCACGGGGGGGCAAGAGACCCAGTACTTC. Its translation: CASSYSTGGQETQYF.